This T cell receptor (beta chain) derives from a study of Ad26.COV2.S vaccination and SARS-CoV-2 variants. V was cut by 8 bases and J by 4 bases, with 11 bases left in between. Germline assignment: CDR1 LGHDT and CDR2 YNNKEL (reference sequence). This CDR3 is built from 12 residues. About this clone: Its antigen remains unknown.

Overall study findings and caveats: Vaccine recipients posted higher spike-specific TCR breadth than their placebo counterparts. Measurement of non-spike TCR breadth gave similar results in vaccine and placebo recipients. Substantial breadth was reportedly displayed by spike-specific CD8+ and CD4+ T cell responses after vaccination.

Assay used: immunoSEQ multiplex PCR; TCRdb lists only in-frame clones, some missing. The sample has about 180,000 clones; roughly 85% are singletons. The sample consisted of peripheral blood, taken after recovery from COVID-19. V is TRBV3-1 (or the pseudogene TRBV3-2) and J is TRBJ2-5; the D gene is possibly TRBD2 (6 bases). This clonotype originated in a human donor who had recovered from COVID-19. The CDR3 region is CASDGGAETQYF. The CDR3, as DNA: TGTGCCAGCGACGGCGGGGCAGAGACCCAGTACTTC.